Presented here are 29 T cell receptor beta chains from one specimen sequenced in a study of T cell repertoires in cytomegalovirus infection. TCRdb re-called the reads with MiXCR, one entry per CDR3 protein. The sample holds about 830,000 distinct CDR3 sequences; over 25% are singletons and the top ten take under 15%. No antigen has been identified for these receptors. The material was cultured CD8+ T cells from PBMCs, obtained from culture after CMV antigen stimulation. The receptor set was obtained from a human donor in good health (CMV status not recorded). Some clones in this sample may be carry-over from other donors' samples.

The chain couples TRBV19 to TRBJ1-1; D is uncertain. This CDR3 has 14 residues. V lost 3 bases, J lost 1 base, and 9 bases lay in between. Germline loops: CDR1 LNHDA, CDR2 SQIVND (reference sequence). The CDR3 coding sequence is TGTGCCAGTAGTATTTGGTCGGGGAACACTGAAGCTTTCTTT. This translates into CASSIWSGNTEAFF.

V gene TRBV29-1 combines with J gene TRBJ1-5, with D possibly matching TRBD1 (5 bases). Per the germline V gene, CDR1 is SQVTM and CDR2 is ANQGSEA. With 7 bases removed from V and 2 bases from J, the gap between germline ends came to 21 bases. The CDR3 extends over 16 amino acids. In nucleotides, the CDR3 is TGCAGCGCCCCAAGGGCTTCAGGGCTTCGCAATCAGCCCCAGCATTTT. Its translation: CSAPRASGLRNQPQHF.

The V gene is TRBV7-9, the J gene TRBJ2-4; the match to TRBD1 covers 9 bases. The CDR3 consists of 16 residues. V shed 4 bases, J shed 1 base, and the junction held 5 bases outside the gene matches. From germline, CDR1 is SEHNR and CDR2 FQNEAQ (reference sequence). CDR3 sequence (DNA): TGTGCCAGCAGCTCCCGGGACAGGGAGGCCAAAAACATTCAGTACTTC. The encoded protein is CASSSRDREAKNIQYF. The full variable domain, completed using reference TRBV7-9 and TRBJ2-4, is DTGVSQNPRHKITKRGQNVTFRCDPISEHNRLYWYRQTLGQGPEFLTYFQNEAQLEKSRLLSDRFSAERPKGSFSTLEIQRTEQGDSAMYLCASSSRDREAKNIQYFGAGTRLSVL.

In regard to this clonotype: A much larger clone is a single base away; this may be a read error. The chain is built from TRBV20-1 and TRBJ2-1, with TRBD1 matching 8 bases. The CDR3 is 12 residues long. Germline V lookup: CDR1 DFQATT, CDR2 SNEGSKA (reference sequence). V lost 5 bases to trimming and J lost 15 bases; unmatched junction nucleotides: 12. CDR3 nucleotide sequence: TGCAGTGCTGGCGCAGGGGGCGCAGAAAGGTTCTTC. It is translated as CSAGAGGAERFF.

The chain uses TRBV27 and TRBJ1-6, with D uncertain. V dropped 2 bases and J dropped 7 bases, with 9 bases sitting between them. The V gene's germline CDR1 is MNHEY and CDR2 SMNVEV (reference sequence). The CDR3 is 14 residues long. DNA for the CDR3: TGTGCCAGCAGTTTAGGCCCCTTGAATTCACCCCTCCACTTT. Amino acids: CASSLGPLNSPLHF.

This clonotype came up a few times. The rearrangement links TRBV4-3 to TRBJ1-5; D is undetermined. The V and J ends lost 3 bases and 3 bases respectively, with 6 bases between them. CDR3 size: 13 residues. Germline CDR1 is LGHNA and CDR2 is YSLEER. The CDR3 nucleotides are TGCGCCAGCAGCCAGAGCAACAATCAGCCCCAGCATTTT. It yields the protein CASSQSNNQPQHF.

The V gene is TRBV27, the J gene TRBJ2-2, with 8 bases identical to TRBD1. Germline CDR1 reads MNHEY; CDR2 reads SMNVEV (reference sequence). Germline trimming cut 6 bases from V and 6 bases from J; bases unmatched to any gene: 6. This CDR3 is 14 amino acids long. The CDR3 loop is CASRRQGRSGELFF. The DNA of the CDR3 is TGTGCCAGCAGACGACAGGGGCGGTCCGGGGAGCTGTTTTTT.

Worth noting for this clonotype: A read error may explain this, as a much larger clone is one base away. As DNA, the CDR3 is TGTGTCTCCAAAGGGGGCAATCAGCCCCAGCATTTT. It translates to CVSKGGNQPQHF. V gene TRBV12-3 or TRBV12-4 combines with J gene TRBJ1-5; a possible D gene is TRBD1 (5 bases). This CDR3 region has 12 residues.

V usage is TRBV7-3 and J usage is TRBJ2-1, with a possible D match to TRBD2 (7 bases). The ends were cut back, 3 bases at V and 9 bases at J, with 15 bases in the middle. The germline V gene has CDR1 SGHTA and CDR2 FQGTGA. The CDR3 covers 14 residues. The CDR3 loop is CASSFEGGQGEQFF. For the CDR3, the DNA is TGTGCCAGCAGCTTTGAGGGGGGGCAGGGTGAGCAGTTCTTC. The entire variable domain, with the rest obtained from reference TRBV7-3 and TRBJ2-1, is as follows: GAGVSQTPSNKVTEKGKYVELRCDPISGHTALYWYRQSLGQGPEFLIYFQGTGAADDSGLPNDRFFAVRPEGSVSTLKIQRTERGDSAVYLCASSFEGGQGEQFFGPGTRLTVL.

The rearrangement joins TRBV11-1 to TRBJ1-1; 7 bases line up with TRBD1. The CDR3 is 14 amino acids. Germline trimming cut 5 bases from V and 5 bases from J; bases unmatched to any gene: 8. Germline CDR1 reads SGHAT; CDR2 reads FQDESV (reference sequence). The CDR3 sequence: CASSEGGRETEAFF. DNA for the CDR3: TGTGCCAGCAGCGAAGGGGGCAGGGAGACTGAAGCTTTCTTT.

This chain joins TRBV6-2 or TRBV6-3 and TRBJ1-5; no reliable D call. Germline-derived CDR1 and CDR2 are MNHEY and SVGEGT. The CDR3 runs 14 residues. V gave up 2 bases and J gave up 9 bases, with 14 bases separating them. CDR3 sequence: CASSYPEPTGPQHF. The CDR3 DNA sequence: TGTGCCAGCAGTTACCCTGAGCCCACGGGGCCCCAGCATTTT.

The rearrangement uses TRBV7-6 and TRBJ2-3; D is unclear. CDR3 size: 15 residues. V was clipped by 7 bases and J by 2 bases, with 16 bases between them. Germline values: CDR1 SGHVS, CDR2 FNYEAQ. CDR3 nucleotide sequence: TGTGCCAGCACCGACAAGGCGTCCCCCACAGATACGCAGTATTTT. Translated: CASTDKASPTDTQYF.

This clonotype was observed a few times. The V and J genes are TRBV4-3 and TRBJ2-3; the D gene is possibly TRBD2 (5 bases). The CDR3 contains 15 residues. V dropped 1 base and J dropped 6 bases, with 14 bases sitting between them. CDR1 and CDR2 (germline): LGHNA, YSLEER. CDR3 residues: CASSQAMQAGDTQYF. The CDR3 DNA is TGCGCCAGCAGCCAAGCGATGCAGGCGGGCGATACGCAGTATTTT.

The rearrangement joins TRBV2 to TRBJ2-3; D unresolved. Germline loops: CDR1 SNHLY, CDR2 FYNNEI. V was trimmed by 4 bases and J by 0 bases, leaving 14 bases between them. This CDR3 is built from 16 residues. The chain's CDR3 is CASSATVAASTDTQYF. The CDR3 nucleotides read TGTGCCAGCAGTGCTACCGTGGCGGCTAGCACAGATACGCAGTATTTT.

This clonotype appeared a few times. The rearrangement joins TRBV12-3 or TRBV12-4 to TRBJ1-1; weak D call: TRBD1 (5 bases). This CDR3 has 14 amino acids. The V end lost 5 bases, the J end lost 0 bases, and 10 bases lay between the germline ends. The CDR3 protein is CASSPDTMNTEAFF. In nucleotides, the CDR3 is TGTGCCAGCAGTCCGGACACCATGAACACTGAAGCTTTCTTT.

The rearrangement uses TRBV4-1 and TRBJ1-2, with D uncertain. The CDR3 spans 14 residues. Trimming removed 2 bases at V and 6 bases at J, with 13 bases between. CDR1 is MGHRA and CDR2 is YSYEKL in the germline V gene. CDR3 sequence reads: CASSQSGEVDGYTF. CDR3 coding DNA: TGCGCCAGCAGCCAATCCGGGGAAGTCGATGGCTACACCTTC.

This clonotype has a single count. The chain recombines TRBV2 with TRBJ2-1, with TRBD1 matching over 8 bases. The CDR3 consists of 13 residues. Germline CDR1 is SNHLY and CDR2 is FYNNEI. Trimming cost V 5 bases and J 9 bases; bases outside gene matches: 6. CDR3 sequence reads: CASSSRGPREQFF. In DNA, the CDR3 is TGTGCCAGCAGTTCCAGGGGGCCCCGTGAGCAGTTCTTC.

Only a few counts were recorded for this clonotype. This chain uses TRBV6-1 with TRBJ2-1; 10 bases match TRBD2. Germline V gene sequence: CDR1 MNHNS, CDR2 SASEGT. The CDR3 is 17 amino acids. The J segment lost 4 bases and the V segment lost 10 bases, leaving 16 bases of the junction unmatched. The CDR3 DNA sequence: TGTGCCACCTCAGGGGCGGCTAGCGGGGGCAAATACAATGAGCAGTTCTTC. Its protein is CATSGAASGGKYNEQFF.

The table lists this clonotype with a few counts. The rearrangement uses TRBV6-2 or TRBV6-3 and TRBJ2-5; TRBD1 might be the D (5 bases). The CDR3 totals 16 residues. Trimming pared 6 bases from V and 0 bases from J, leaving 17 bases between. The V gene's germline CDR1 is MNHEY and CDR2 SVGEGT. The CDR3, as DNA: TGTGCCAGCAGCCCCCCCGACAGCGCGTACCAAGAGACCCAGTACTTC. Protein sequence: CASSPPDSAYQETQYF.

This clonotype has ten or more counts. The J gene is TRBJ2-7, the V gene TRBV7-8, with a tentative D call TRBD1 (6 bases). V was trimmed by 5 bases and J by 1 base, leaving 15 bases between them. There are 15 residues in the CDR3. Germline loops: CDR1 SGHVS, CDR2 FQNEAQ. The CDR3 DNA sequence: TGTGCCAGCAGCCCCACAGGGAAAGGGTCCTACGAGCAGTACTTC. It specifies CASSPTGKGSYEQYF.

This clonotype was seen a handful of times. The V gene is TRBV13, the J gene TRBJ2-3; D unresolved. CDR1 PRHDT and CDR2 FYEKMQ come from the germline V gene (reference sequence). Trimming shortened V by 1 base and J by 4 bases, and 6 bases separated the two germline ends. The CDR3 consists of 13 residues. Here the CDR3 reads CASSLEYPDTQYF. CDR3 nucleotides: TGTGCCAGCAGCTTAGAATACCCAGATACGCAGTATTTT.

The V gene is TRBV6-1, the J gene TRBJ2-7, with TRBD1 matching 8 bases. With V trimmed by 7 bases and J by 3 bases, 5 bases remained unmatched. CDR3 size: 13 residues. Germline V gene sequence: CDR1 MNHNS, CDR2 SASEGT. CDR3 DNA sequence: TGTGCCAGCAAGGGGACAGGAGACTACGAGCAGTACGTC. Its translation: CASKGTGDYEQYV.

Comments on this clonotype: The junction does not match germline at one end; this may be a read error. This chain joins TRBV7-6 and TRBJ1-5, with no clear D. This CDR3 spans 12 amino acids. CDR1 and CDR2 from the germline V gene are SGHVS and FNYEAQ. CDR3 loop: CASSFSNQRQHF. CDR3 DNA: TGTGCCAGCAGCTTTTCAAATCAGCGCCAGCATTTT.

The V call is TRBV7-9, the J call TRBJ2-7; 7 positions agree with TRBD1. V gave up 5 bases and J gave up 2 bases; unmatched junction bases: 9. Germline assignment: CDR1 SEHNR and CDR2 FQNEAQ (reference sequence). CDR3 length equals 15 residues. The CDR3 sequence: CASSARQGRTYEQYF. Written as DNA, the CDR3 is TGTGCCAGCAGCGCGAGACAGGGCCGTACCTACGAGCAGTACTTC. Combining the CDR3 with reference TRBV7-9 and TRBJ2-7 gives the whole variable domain DTGVSQNPRHKITKRGQNVTFRCDPISEHNRLYWYRQTLGQGPEFLTYFQNEAQLEKSRLLSDRFSAERPKGSFSTLEIQRTEQGDSAMYLCASSARQGRTYEQYFGPGTRLTVT.

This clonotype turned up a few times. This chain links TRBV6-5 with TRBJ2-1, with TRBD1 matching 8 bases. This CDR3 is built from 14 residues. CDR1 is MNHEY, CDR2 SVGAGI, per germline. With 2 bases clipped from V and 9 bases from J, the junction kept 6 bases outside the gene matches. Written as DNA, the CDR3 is TGTGCCAGCAGTTACAATGACAGGGGAGGTGAGCAGTTCTTC. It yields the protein CASSYNDRGGEQFF.

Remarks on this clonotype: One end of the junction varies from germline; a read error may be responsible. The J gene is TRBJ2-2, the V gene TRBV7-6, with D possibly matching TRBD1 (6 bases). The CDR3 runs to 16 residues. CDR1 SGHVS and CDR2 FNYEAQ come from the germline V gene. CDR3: CASSSTGPLYTGELFF. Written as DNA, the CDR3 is TGTGCCAGCAGTTCTACAGGGCCCCTTTACACCGGGGAGTTGTTTTTT.

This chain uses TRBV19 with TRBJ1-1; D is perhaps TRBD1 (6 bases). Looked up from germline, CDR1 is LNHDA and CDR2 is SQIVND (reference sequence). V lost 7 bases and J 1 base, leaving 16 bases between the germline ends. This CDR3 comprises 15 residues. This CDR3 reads CASMYRQGSNTEAFF. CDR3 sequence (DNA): TGTGCCAGTATGTATCGGCAGGGGTCGAACACTGAAGCTTTCTTT.

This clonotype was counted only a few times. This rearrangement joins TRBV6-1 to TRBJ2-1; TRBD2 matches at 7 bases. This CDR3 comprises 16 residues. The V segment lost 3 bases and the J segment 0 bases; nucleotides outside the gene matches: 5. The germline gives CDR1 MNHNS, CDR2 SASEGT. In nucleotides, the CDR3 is TGTGCCAGCAGTGAGGCGGGGGTCGGCTCCTACAATGAGCAGTTCTTC. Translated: CASSEAGVGSYNEQFF.

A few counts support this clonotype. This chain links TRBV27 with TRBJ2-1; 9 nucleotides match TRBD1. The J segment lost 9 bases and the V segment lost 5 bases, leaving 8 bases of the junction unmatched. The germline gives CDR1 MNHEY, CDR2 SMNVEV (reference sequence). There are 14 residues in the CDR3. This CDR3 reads CASSQQGALGEQFF. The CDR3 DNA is TGTGCCAGCAGTCAACAGGGGGCGCTTGGTGAGCAGTTCTTC.